The T cell receptor beta chain described here comes from a study of siplizumab effects on memory and regulatory T cells. General observations from the study: Proliferating siplizumab-culture Tregs lacked confirmation of suppressive function.

Assay used: immunoSEQ multiplex PCR; TCRdb lists only in-frame clones, some missing. The table includes 7,000 to 8,500 clones, roughly two thirds detected once. In its sample, this clone was seen a few times. What it binds is not known. The V end was cut by 8 bases, the J end by 1 base, with 13 bases between. Germline V gene data show CDR1 as MGHRA and CDR2 as YSYEKL. The CDR3 covers 14 residues. This sequence originates from a human donor in good health. The sequencing sample was made of effector memory CD8+ T cells sorted from blood. Subset noted: unstimulated CD8+ effector memory T cells. J is TRBJ2-3 and V is TRBV4-1, with D possibly TRBD1 on 5 matching bases. The CDR3 DNA follows: TGCGCCAGCGGACAAGGAATCGGCACAGATACGCAGTATTTT. Translating it yields CASGQGIGTDTQYF.